This T cell receptor beta chain was recorded in a study of STAT3 mutations in large granular lymphocyte leukemia. Whole-study context: Immunosuppressive therapy was given to more than half of T-LGLL patients.

Germline V gives CDR1 LNHDA, CDR2 SQIVND (reference sequence). The CDR3 extends over 16 amino acids. J was trimmed by 3 bases and V by 5 bases; bases with no gene match: 8. TCRdb keeps only in-frame clones here, not all; method: immunoSEQ multiplex PCR. The sample has roughly 25,000 clones; approximately 94% are singletons. General study points: Suggested: STAT3 mutation was not the ancestral event for these clonal expansions. In T-cell large granular lymphocyte leukemia, about half of patients showed multiple immunodominant subclonotypes.

Notes on this clone: The antigen is undetermined.

Material: peripheral blood mononuclear cells. J is TRBJ1-5 and V is TRBV19; 9 bases line up with TRBD1. The source is a man aged 40-49 years with T-cell large granular lymphocyte leukemia. Some clones in this sample may be carry-over from other donors' samples. The CDR3 DNA reads as TGTGCCAGTAGTGTCCCCGGGACAGGGCCCAATCAGCCCCAGCATTTT. It is translated as CASSVPGTGPNQPQHF.